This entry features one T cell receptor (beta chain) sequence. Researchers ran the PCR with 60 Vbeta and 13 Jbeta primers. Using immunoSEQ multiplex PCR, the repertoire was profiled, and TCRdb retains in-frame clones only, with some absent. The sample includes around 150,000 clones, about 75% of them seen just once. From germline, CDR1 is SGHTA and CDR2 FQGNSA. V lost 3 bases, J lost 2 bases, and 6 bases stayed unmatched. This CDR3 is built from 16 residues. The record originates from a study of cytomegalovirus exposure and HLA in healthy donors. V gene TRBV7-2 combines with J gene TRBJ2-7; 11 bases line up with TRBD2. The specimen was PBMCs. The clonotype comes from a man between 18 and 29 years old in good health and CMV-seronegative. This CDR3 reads CASSFATSGTPYEQYF. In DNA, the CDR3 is TGTGCCAGCAGCTTCGCGACTAGCGGGACTCCCTACGAGCAGTACTTC.